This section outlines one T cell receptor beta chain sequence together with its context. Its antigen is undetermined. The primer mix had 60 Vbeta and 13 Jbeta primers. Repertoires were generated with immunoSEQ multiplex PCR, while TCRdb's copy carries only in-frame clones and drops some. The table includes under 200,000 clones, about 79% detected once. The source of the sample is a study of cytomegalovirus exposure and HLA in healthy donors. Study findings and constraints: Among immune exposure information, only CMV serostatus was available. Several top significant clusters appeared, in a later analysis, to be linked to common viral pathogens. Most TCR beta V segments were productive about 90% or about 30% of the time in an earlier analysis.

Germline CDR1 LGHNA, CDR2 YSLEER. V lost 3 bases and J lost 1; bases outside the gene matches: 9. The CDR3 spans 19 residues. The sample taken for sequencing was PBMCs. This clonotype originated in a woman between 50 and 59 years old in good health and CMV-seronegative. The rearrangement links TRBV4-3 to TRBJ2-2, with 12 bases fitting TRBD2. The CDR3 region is CASSQDVPGLAGNTGELFF. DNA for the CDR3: TGCGCCAGCAGCCAGGACGTACCGGGACTAGCGGGGAACACCGGGGAGCTGTTTTTT.